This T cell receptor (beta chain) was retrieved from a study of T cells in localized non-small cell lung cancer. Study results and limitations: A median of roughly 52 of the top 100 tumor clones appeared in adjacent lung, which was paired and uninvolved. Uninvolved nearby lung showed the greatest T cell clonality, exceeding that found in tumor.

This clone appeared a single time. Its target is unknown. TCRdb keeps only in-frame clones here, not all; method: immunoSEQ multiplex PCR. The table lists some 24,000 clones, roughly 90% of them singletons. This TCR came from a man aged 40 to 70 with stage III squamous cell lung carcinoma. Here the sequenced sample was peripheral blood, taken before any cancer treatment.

The CDR3 DNA sequence: TGTGCCAGTAGTATTATGGACAGGGGGAACACTGAAGCTTTCTTT. Protein product: CASSIMDRGNTEAFF. The genes are TRBV19 and TRBJ1-1, with TRBD1 matching over 9 bases. V lost 3 bases to trimming and J lost 1 base; unmatched junction nucleotides: 3. Germline V gene sequence: CDR1 LNHDA, CDR2 SQIVND (reference sequence). The CDR3 has 15 residues.